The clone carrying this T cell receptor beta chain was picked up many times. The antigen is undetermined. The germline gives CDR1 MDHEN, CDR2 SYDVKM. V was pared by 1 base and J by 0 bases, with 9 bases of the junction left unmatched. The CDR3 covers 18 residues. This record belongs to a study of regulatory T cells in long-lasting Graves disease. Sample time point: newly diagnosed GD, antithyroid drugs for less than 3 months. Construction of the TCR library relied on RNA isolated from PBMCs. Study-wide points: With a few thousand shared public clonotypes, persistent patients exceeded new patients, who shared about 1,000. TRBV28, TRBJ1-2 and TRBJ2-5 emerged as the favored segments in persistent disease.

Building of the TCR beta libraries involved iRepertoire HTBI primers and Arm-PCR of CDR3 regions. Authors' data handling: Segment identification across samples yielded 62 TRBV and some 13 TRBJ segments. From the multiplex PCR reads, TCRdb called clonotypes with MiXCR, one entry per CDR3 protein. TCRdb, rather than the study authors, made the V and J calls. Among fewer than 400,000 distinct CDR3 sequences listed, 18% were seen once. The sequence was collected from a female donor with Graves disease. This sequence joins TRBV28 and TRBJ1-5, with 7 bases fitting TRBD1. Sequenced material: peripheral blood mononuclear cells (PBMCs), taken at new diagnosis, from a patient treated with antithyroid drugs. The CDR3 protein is CASSLSWTGPYSNQPQHF. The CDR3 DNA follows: TGTGCCAGCAGTTTATCCTGGACAGGTCCTTATAGCAATCAGCCCCAGCATTTT. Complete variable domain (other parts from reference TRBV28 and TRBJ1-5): DVKVTQSSRYLVKRTGEKVFLECVQDMDHENMFWYRQDPGLGLRLIYFSYDVKMKEKGDIPEGYSVSREKKERFSLILESASTNQTSMYLCASSLSWTGPYSNQPQHFGDGTRLSIL.